This TCR beta chain was found in a study of response to subunit inactivated influenza vaccine. TCRdb independently ran MiXCR on the RT-PCR reads; one entry per CDR3 protein. The table includes roughly 710,000 distinct CDR3 sequences, about 15% detected once. This CDR3 has 13 residues. Germline loops: CDR1 ENHRY, CDR2 SYGVKD. V was trimmed by 4 bases and J by 2 bases, leaving 9 bases between them. This clonotype was seen a handful of times. Sequenced here: PBMCs from blood, sampled about 14 days before vaccination. The V and J genes are TRBV10-3 and TRBJ2-7; D remains unclear. The sequence was obtained from a man aged 50 to 60 who received an inactivated influenza vaccine. The CDR3: CAISAGTAYEQYF. In nucleotides, the CDR3 is TGTGCCATCAGTGCGGGCACAGCCTACGAGCAGTACTTC.